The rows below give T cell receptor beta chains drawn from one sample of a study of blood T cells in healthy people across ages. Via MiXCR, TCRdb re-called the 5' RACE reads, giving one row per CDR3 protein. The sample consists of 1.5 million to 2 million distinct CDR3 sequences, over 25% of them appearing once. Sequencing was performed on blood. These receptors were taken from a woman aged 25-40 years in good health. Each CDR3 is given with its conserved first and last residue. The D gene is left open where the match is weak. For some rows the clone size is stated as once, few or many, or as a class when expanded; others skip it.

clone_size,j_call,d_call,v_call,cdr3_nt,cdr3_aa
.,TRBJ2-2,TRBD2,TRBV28,TGTGCCAGCAGTACTACGGGGGGGCCTTCCGGGGAGCTGTTTTTT,CASSTTGGPSGELFF
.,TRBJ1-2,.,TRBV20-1,TGCAGTGCCCGGGACACCTCGAACTATGGCTACACCTTC,CSARDTSNYGYTF
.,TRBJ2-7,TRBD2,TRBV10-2,TGCGCCAGCAGTGAGGGAGGACGAGCGGGGATTTCCTACGAGCAGTACTTC,CASSEGGRAGISYEQYF
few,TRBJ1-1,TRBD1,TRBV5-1,TGCGCCAGCACCGACATCAGGGGGCTTCCTTCTGAAGCTTTCTTT,CASTDIRGLPSEAFF
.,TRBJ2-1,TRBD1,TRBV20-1,TGCAGTGCTAGAGAAGGGGGCGCGGGGCAGTTCTTC,CSAREGGAGQFF
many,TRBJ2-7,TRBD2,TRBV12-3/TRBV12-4,TGTGCCAGCAGGGGGGCGGGGGGGGACTCCTTCTACGAGCAGTACTTC,CASRGAGGDSFYEQYF
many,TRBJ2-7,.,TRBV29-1,TGCAGCGTTGTCCCCCGGGCCTCCTACGAGCAGTACTTC,CSVVPRASYEQYF
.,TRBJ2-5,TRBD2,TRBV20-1,TGCAGTGCTCACTACTCTCTAGCGGGAGAGGGTGAGCAGTACTTC,CSAHYSLAGEGEQYF
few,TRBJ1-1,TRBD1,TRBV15,TGTGCCACCAGCAGCAGTAGGGGGCTCGAAGCTTTCTTT,CATSSSRGLEAFF
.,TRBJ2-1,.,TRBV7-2,TGTGTCAGCAGCTCAGCATCTTACAATGAGCAGTTCTTC,CVSSSASYNEQFF
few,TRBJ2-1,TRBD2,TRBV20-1,TGCAGTGCACGCTCGGACAGCGGGAGGGACAATGAGCAGTTCTTC,CSARSDSGRDNEQFF
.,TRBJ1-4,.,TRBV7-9,TGTGCCAGCAGCGCCAGTTCGGTCGAAAAACTGTTTTTT,CASSASSVEKLFF
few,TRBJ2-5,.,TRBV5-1,TGCGCCAGCAGCACCGGACAGCACCAAGAGACCCAGTACTTC,CASSTGQHQETQYF
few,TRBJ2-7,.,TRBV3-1,TGTGCCAGCAGCCAGACACCATCCCTGAACTCCTACGAGCAGTACTTC,CASSQTPSLNSYEQYF
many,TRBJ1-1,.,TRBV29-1,TGCAGCGTTGCTCCGGGGAGGTCATCTGAAGCTTTCTTT,CSVAPGRSSEAFF
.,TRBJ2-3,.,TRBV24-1,TGTGCCACCAGTGACAGGACGGAGAGGGTGGATACGCAGTATTTT,CATSDRTERVDTQYF
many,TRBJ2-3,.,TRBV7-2,TGTGCCAGCAGCGGGACCTACCTAAGCACATATACGCAGTATTTT,CASSGTYLSTYTQYF
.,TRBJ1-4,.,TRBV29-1,TGCAGCGTTGGTTATACAACTAATGAAAAACTGTTTTTT,CSVGYTTNEKLFF
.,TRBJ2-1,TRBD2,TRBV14,TGTGCCAGCAGCCAAAGTGGTCTAGCGGGACCGGTTGAGCAGTTCTTC,CASSQSGLAGPVEQFF
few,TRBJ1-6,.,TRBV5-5,TGTGCCAGCAGCTTAGACCCGCAAGTTCTCTATAATTCACCCCTCCACTTT,CASSLDPQVLYNSPLHF
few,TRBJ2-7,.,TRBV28,TGTGCCAGCAGTATGCGGGGTCCTACCTACGAGCAGTACTTC,CASSMRGPTYEQYF
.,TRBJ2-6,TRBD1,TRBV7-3,TGTGCCAGCAGCTCGAGGCTTGGACAGGCTGACAAACAAGGGGGATCTGGGGCCAACGTCCTGACTTTC,CASSSRLGQADKQGGSGANVLTF
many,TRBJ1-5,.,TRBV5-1,TGCGCCAGCAGCACCGGGACTGCGGGACAGCCCCAGCATTTT,CASSTGTAGQPQHF
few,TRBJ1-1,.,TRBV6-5,TGTGCCAGCAGTTATGGGGGGGTTGGGATGAACACTGAAGCTTTCTTT,CASSYGGVGMNTEAFF
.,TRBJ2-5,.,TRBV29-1,TGCAGCGTTGAAGATTCCACGGAGACCCAGTACTTC,CSVEDSTETQYF
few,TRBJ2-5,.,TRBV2,TGTGCCAGCAGTGATCCCGGGGCGCAAGAGACCCAGTACTTC,CASSDPGAQETQYF
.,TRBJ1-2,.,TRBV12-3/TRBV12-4,TGTGCCAGCACTCGAGGGGCCCACACCTTC,CASTRGAHTF
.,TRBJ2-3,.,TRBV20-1,TGCAGTGCCAGCCGGGGTTTGGGGGCCACAGATACGCAGTATTTT,CSASRGLGATDTQYF
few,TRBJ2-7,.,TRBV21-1,TGTGCCAGCAGCATACGGACCCCCAACGAGCAGTACTTC,CASSIRTPNEQYF
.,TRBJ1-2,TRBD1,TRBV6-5,TGTGCCAGCAGTTCTTCAGGGGGCAATGGCTACACCTTC,CASSSSGGNGYTF
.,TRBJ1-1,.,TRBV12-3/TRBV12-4,TGTGCCAACTACAAAGGCGGGGGTAGGGTGGCTTTCTTT,CANYKGGGRVAFF
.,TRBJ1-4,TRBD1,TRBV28,TGTGCCAGCAGCCCGGGACAGAGTGAAAAACTGTTTTTT,CASSPGQSEKLFF
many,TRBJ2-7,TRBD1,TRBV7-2,TGTGCCAGCAGCTCCCGCGGGACAGGGGAAGAGCAGTACTTC,CASSSRGTGEEQYF
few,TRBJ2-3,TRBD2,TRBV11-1,TGTGCCAGCAGCCCAAGGACTAGCGGACTGCTGAAGAATACGCAGTATTTT,CASSPRTSGLLKNTQYF
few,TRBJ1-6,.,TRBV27,TGTGCCAGCAGTGACACCGAGACAGTTAATTCACCCCTCCACTTT,CASSDTETVNSPLHF
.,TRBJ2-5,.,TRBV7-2,TGTGCCAGCAGCTTAGGTGGCTGGGGGATTCAAGAGACCCAGTACTTC,CASSLGGWGIQETQYF
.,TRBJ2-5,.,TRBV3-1,TGTGCCAGCAGCCAAAGATTGGGGATGGGGGCCCAAGAGACCCAGTACTTC,CASSQRLGMGAQETQYF
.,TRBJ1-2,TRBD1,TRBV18,TGTGCCAGCTCACCCAAGGGGGCGCTTAACTATGGCTACACCTTC,CASSPKGALNYGYTF
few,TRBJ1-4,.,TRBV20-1,TGCAGTGCTAGAGAACGGCGGTGGGGAGAGGAAAAACTGTTTTTT,CSARERRWGEEKLFF
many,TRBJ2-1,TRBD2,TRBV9,TGTGCCAGCAGCGTATGGCCCATGGGGGGGGGTTTCTCCTACAATGAGCAGTTCTTC,CASSVWPMGGGFSYNEQFF
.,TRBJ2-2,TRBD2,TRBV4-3,TGCGCCAGCAGCCAAGAAACGGGACTAAGCCTAGGGCTCGGGGGTACCGGGGAGCTGTTTTTT,CASSQETGLSLGLGGTGELFF
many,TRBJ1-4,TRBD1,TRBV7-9,TGTGCCAGCAGCTTGGGGCAGGGGGCTAATGAAAAACTGTTTTTT,CASSLGQGANEKLFF
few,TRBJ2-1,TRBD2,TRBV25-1,TGTGCCAGCAGTGAAATTAGCGGGAGGGGTAATGAGCAGTTCTTC,CASSEISGRGNEQFF
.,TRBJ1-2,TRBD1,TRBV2,TGTGCCAGCAGACCTGGGACAGGGACTAACTATGGCTACACCTTC,CASRPGTGTNYGYTF
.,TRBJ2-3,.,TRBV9,TGTGCCAGCAGCGTAGTAGGGACCCTGTTAGATACGCAGTATTTT,CASSVVGTLLDTQYF
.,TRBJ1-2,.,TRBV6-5,TGTGCCAGCAGCCGGGGCAGGCGAAACTATGGCTACACCTTC,CASSRGRRNYGYTF
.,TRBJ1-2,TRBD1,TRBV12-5,TGTGCTAGTGGTTCGTGGACAGGGGGTGGCTACACCTTC,CASGSWTGGGYTF
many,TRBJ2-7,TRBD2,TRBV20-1,TGCAGTGCCCCTAGCGGGACCGACGAGCAGTACTTC,CSAPSGTDEQYF
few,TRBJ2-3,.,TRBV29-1,TGCAGCGTTGAAGGGGTAGGGGTTAAAGATACGCAGTATTTT,CSVEGVGVKDTQYF
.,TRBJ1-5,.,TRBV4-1,TGCGCCAGCAGCCAGGGGGGCAGGAAAAATCAGCCCCAGCATTTT,CASSQGGRKNQPQHF
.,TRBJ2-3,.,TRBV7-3,TGTGCCAGCAGTTTAGGGGTATGGCATACGCAGTATTTT,CASSLGVWHTQYF
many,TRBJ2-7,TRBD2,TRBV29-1,TGCAGCGTTGAAGCAGCCGGGACTAGCGTCTCCTACGAGCAGTACTTC,CSVEAAGTSVSYEQYF
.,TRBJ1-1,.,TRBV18,TGTGCCAGCTCACCTGCCGGGTTGGGGTACACTGAAGCTTTCTTT,CASSPAGLGYTEAFF
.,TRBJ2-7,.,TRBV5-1,TGCGCCAGCAGCTTTGGGACTGGGAACTGCGAGCAGTACTTC,CASSFGTGNCEQYF